The 24 T cell receptor beta chains below were found in one sample sequenced in a study of regulatory T cells in long-lasting Graves disease. Time point indicated: persistent/refractory GD, antithyroid drugs over 5 years with positive TRAb. Extracted RNA from PBMCs served as the source of the TCR library. CDR3-region Arm-PCR and iRepertoire HTBI primers produced the TCR beta libraries. TCRdb recomputed calls from the multiplex PCR reads with MiXCR, one row per CDR3 protein. The table includes under 500,000 distinct CDR3 sequences, roughly 20% detected once. The source was peripheral blood mononuclear cells (PBMCs), collected when the disease was refractory, from a patient treated with antithyroid drugs. All receptors come from a female donor with Graves disease.

This clonotype showed up just a few times. The chain is built from TRBV7-3 and TRBJ2-1, with D perhaps given as TRBD1 or TRBD2 (5 bases each). V lost 6 bases to trimming and J lost 7 bases, with 13 bases between them. The CDR3 sequence is 13 residues long. Germline V lookup: CDR1 SGHTA, CDR2 FQGTGA. CDR3 in DNA: TGTGCCAGCAGTCGCAGGGAGAGGAATGAGCAGTTCTTC. It yields the protein CASSRRERNEQFF.

This clonotype was seen a few times. This chain links TRBV27 with TRBJ2-2; 12 bases align to TRBD1. Looked up from germline, CDR1 is MNHEY and CDR2 is SMNVEV (reference sequence). The CDR3 covers 16 residues. V gave up 2 bases and J gave up 6 bases; unmatched junction bases: 4. CDR3 region: CASSLMWDRGPGELFF. DNA of the CDR3: TGTGCCAGCAGTTTAATGTGGGACAGGGGGCCCGGGGAGCTGTTTTTT.

The rearrangement links TRBV5-5 to TRBJ1-2, with unresolved D. Germline CDR1 SGHKS, CDR2 YYEKEE (reference sequence). The CDR3 totals 14 residues. V lost 5 bases to trimming and J lost 9 bases, with 20 bases between them. DNA of the CDR3: TGTGCCAGCAGTAGACCTCGGGATACGGTTCGCTACACCTTC. Translating gives CASSRPRDTVRYTF.

The sample holds a few counts of this clonotype. This sequence joins TRBV10-3 and TRBJ2-1; 9 nucleotides agree with TRBD1. The CDR3 runs 15 residues. V lost 1 base to trimming and J lost 7 bases; unmatched junction nucleotides: 5. Germline CDR1 and CDR2: ENHRY and SYGVKD. CDR3 nucleotide sequence: TGTGCCATCAGTGAGTGGGACAGGGATTCGAATGAGCAGTTCTTC. This gives the protein CAISEWDRDSNEQFF.

This clonotype was detected many times. The chain is built from TRBV27 and TRBJ1-1, with TRBD1 identical over 8 bases. The CDR3 contains 14 residues. Per the germline V gene, CDR1 is MNHEY and CDR2 is SMNVEV (reference sequence). The ends lost 2 bases at V and 3 bases at J; junction bases unmatched: 2. The CDR3 loop reads CASSLGDRHTEAFF. The CDR3 DNA sequence: TGTGCCAGCAGTTTAGGGGACAGGCACACTGAAGCTTTCTTT.

This clonotype showed up just a few times. V and J are TRBV19 and TRBJ1-3; TRBD1 matches 7 bases. The CDR3 consists of 15 residues. V shed 7 bases and J 4 bases; nucleotides not matched to a gene: 10. Germline V lookup: CDR1 LNHDA, CDR2 SQIVND (reference sequence). CDR3 nucleotides: TGTGCCAGTACCACGGGAGGGGGCAGAGGAAACACCATATATTTT. Its protein product is CASTTGGGRGNTIYF.

Written as DNA, the CDR3 is TGTGCCAGCAGCTTAGGAGGTCCCGGGACAGGGGAATACGAGCAGTACTTC. This translates into CASSLGGPGTGEYEQYF. V and J are TRBV7-2 and TRBJ2-7; 10 bases are a match to TRBD1. The germline V gene has CDR1 SGHTA and CDR2 FQGNSA. There are 17 residues in the CDR3. With 1 base clipped from V and 4 bases from J, the junction kept 10 bases outside the gene matches.

This clonotype was seen repeatedly, ten times or more. J is TRBJ2-7 and V is TRBV29-1; 7 bases are a match to TRBD1. The CDR3 sequence is 12 residues long. Germline lookup yields CDR1 SQVTM and CDR2 ANQGSEA. Germline trimming cut 7 bases from V and 2 bases from J; bases unmatched to any gene: 5. Here the CDR3 reads CSGRQGPYEQYF. CDR3 coding DNA: TGCAGCGGAAGACAGGGACCCTACGAGCAGTACTTC.

This clonotype has at least ten counts. This chain links TRBV28 with TRBJ1-1, with D unresolved. Trimming shortened V by 3 bases and J by 1 base, and 15 bases separated the two germline ends. CDR1 and CDR2 (germline): MDHEN, SYDVKM. This CDR3 comprises 16 residues. CDR3 coding DNA: TGTGCCAGCAGTTTGTTTGGAGGGCAGAAGAACACTGAAGCTTTCTTT. This gives the protein CASSLFGGQKNTEAFF.

The chain carries TRBV7-2 and TRBJ2-7; D unresolved. Germline CDR1 SGHTA, CDR2 FQGNSA. This CDR3 has 15 amino acids. The V end lost 1 base, the J end lost 1 base, and 11 bases lay between the germline ends. This CDR3 reads CASSLERLSSYEQYF. The CDR3 region has the DNA TGTGCCAGCAGCTTAGAACGCCTATCTTCCTACGAGCAGTACTTC.

This clonotype was observed a few times. The chain has TRBV6-2 or TRBV6-3 and TRBJ2-1, with a tentative D call TRBD1 (5 bases). V shed 8 bases and J shed 1 base, with 15 bases lying between them. The CDR3 runs to 15 residues. CDR1 and CDR2 from the germline V gene are MNHEY and SVGEGT. The CDR3 region is CASLGHRLSYNEQFF. The CDR3 DNA reads TGTGCCAGCCTGGGCCACAGGCTGTCCTACAATGAGCAGTTCTTC.

The V and J genes are TRBV7-9 and TRBJ2-5, with a possible D match to TRBD2 (6 bases). The germline V gene has CDR1 SEHNR and CDR2 FQNEAQ (reference sequence). The CDR3 consists of 14 residues. The V end lost 8 bases, the J end lost 1 base, and 14 bases lay between the germline ends. CDR3 DNA sequence: TGTGCCAGCGGCGGGAAACGGGCCCAAGAGACCCAGTACTTC. It encodes CASGGKRAQETQYF.

This rearrangement joins TRBV6-1 to TRBJ1-5; D might be TRBD1 (5 bases). From germline, CDR1 is MNHNS and CDR2 SASEGT. Trimming pared 5 bases from V and 2 bases from J, leaving 16 bases between. The CDR3 has 16 amino acids. CDR3 nucleotide sequence: TGTGCCAGCAGTAATACGGGGGATTTTGGCAATCAGCCCCAGCATTTT. This translates into CASSNTGDFGNQPQHF.

About this clonotype: This may arise from a read error, as a much more abundant clone is one base away. This chain uses TRBV6-1 with TRBJ2-2; unclear D gene. V lost 6 bases and J lost 10, with 12 bases in between. This CDR3 comprises 12 residues. Germline CDR1 and CDR2: MNHNS and SASEGT. CDR3 residues: CASRPPAEELFF. CDR3 nucleotide sequence: TGTGCCAGCAGGCCCCCCGCCGAGGAGCTGTTTTTT.

The chain combines TRBV20-1 with TRBJ1-1, with a tentative D call TRBD1 (5 bases). The CDR3 spans 11 residues. The V end lost 3 bases, the J end lost 4 bases, and 6 bases lay between the germline ends. CDR1 and CDR2 (germline): DFQATT, SNEGSKA (reference sequence). CDR3 residues: CSARGVTEAFF. The CDR3 DNA sequence: TGCAGTGCTAGGGGGGTCACTGAAGCTTTCTTT.

The chain links TRBV20-1 to TRBJ2-2, with TRBD2 identical over 9 bases. V was pared by 4 bases and J by 5 bases, with 5 bases of the junction left unmatched. The CDR3 contains 14 residues. Germline V lookup: CDR1 DFQATT, CDR2 SNEGSKA (reference sequence). This CDR3 is CSAISGRGTGELFF. The CDR3 DNA sequence: TGCAGTGCTATTAGCGGGAGAGGAACCGGGGAGCTGTTTTTT.

This clonotype turned up a few times. No conserved phenylalanine or tryptophan is present at the end of the CDR3, so a read error is the likely explanation. The chain is built from TRBV7-2 and TRBJ1-4; 8 nucleotides match TRBD1. Per germline, CDR1 SGHTA and CDR2 FQGNSA. With V trimmed by 3 bases and J by 6 bases, 3 bases remained unmatched. The CDR3 runs 14 residues. CDR3 in amino acids: CASSFQGADEKLFS. CDR3 nucleotides: TGTGCCAGCAGCTTCCAGGGGGCGGATGAAAAACTGTTTTCT.

Remarks on this clonotype: The conserved final phenylalanine or tryptophan is absent from the CDR3, which likely points to a read error. The chain is built from TRBV27 and TRBJ2-7; 9 nucleotides align to TRBD1. Germline CDR1 reads MNHEY; CDR2 reads SMNVEV (reference sequence). V gave up 4 bases and J gave up 2 bases; unmatched junction bases: 3. The CDR3 covers 14 residues. This CDR3 is CASSSGQGAYEQYL. The CDR3 nucleotides are TGTGCCAGCAGTTCGGGACAGGGCGCCTACGAGCAGTACCTC.

This clonotype has just a few counts. The rearrangement joins TRBV20-1 to TRBJ2-7, with D possibly being TRBD1 or TRBD2 (5 bases each). V was trimmed by 3 bases and J by 5 bases, leaving 17 bases between them. The CDR3 is 14 residues long. Germline V gene lookup returns CDR1 DFQATT and CDR2 SNEGSKA (reference sequence). CDR3 amino acids: CSASAWRGVNEQYF. The CDR3 region has the DNA TGCAGTGCTAGTGCCTGGCGAGGGGTAAACGAGCAGTACTTC.

This clonotype has more than one count but fewer than ten. The chain carries TRBV27 and TRBJ1-2, with TRBD1 matching 10 bases. The V gene's germline CDR1 is MNHEY and CDR2 SMNVEV (reference sequence). The CDR3 is made up of 15 amino acids. The trim removed 5 bases at V and 4 bases at J, leaving 7 bases unmatched. This CDR3 reads CASSPTGGFIYGYTF. The CDR3 DNA is TGTGCCAGCAGTCCGACAGGGGGCTTTATCTATGGCTACACCTTC.

This clonotype is a singleton in its sample. One end of the junction is discordant with germline, which a read error may explain. The V call is TRBV20-1, the J call TRBJ2-3; possibly TRBD2 for D (6 bases). Per the germline V gene, CDR1 is DFQATT and CDR2 is SNEGSKA (reference sequence). The CDR3 sequence is 14 residues long. CDR3 DNA: TGCAGCGCTATCAAGACTAGTAGAACAGATACGCAGTATTTT. It translates to CSAIKTSRTDTQYF.

This clonotype was picked up a small number of times. This chain links TRBV18 with TRBJ2-6; D unresolved. Per germline, CDR1 KGHSH and CDR2 LQKENI. The V end was cut by 1 base, the J end by 0 bases, with 4 bases between. The CDR3 covers 15 residues. The CDR3 loop is CASSPLSSGANVLTF. DNA of the CDR3: TGTGCCAGCTCACCACTGAGCTCTGGGGCCAACGTCCTGACTTTC.

Many counts were recorded for this clonotype. The V call is TRBV20-1, the J call TRBJ1-2; D is unresolved. Per the germline V gene, CDR1 is DFQATT and CDR2 is SNEGSKA (reference sequence). V dropped 4 bases and J dropped 0 bases, with 9 bases sitting between them. The CDR3 has 13 residues. The CDR3 region is CSAKAESNYGYTF. The DNA for the CDR3 is TGCAGTGCTAAAGCAGAGTCTAACTATGGCTACACCTTC.

This clonotype appeared many times. The J gene is TRBJ2-4, the V gene TRBV11-2; D possibly corresponds to TRBD2 (5 bases). The CDR3 sequence is 13 residues long. V dropped 1 base and J dropped 12 bases, with 13 bases sitting between them. Germline assignment: CDR1 SGHAT and CDR2 FQNNGV. The CDR3 DNA is TGTGCCAGCAGCTTAGTCGGACTGGCTAATCAGTACTTC. This sequence encodes CASSLVGLANQYF.